The sequence of this T cell receptor beta chain was determined in a study of T cell changes during pregnancy in multiple sclerosis. Sequencing used immunoSEQ multiplex PCR; TCRdb keeps in-frame clones, though not all of them. The sample lists about 73,000 clones, roughly 90% occurring once. In germline, CDR1 is SGHKS, CDR2 YYEKEE (reference sequence). The CDR3 extends over 15 amino acids. Trimming removed 4 bases from V and 3 bases from J, with 16 bases in between. This receptor was identified in a female donor in good health, enrolled as a control in a pregnancy study. The V call is TRBV5-5, the J call TRBJ1-1; D is unresolved. The sample in question was peripheral blood, obtained after pregnancy. The chain's CDR3 is CASSVSGIADTEAFF. The CDR3 nucleotides are TGTGCCAGCAGCGTATCGGGAATCGCGGACACTGAAGCTTTCTTT. Based on the CDR3 plus reference TRBV5-5 and TRBJ1-1, the full variable domain is DAGVTQSPTHLIKTRGQQVTLRCSPISGHKSVSWYQQVLGQGPQFIFQYYEKEERGRGNFPDRFSARQFPNYSSELNVNALLLGDSALYLCASSVSGIADTEAFFGQGTRLTVV.